This record covers a single TCR beta chain. The PCR made use of 60 Vbeta and 13 Jbeta primers. Sequenced by immunoSEQ multiplex PCR; TCRdb stores in-frame clones only, minus some. The data contain fewer than 200,000 clones, roughly 87% of them singletons. CDR3 length: 15 amino acids. Germline-derived CDR1 and CDR2 are LNHDA and SQIVND (reference sequence). The J segment lost 8 bases and the V segment lost 6 bases, leaving 10 bases of the junction unmatched. This sample was taken from a study of cytomegalovirus exposure and HLA in healthy donors. What was sequenced was PBMCs. The chain recombines TRBV19 with TRBJ2-2; the match to TRBD1 covers 9 bases. The clonotype comes from a woman in her twenties or thirties in good health and CMV-seronegative. The CDR3 DNA is TGTGCCAGTAGAAAACGAGGGACAGGGTTAGGGGAGCTGTTTTTT. It translates to CASRKRGTGLGELFF.